The present T cell receptor (beta chain) was sequenced within a study of T cells in tumors after PD-1 blockade. On the study more broadly: A subset received ongoing vismodegib 150 mg daily alongside anti-PD-1 therapy.

This clone was counted between two and nine times. The antigen is unknown. CDR3 length: 12 residues. Trimming took off 5 bases at V and 7 bases at J, with 11 bases between the two ends. Germline values: CDR1 SEHNR, CDR2 FQNEAQ (reference sequence). The study's findings and limits: Some novel exhausted tumor clones appeared in pre-treatment blood, suggesting peripheral recruitment.

Sequenced by immunoSEQ multiplex PCR; TCRdb stores in-frame clones only, minus some. The profile covers fewer than 35,000 clones, with around 80% appearing a single time and over 30% taken by the ten largest. The chain recombines TRBV7-9 with TRBJ1-2; D gene ambiguous. This TCR was recovered from a human donor with basal cell carcinoma. The specimen was PBMCs, collected before anti-PD-1 treatment. The CDR3 coding sequence is TGTGCCAGCAGCCGGGAAGCGAGTGGCTACACCTTC. It is translated as CASSREASGYTF. Supplemented by reference TRBV7-9 and TRBJ1-2, the full variable domain reads DTGVSQNPRHKITKRGQNVTFRCDPISEHNRLYWYRQTLGQGPEFLTYFQNEAQLEKSRLLSDRFSAERPKGSFSTLEIQRTEQGDSAMYLCASSREASGYTFGSGTRLTVV.